Presented here are 3 T cell receptor beta chains from one specimen sequenced in a study of cytomegalovirus exposure and HLA in healthy donors. The protocol was immunoSEQ multiplex PCR, while the TCRdb copy is restricted to in-frame clones and leaves out a portion. The sample contains more than 80,000 clones, approximately 90% of which appear only once. The sequenced sample consisted of PBMCs. Receptor source: a woman aged 18-35 years in good health and CMV-seropositive.

This rearrangement joins TRBV28 to TRBJ2-2; 13 positions agree with TRBD2. The CDR3 consists of 16 residues. The J segment lost 7 bases and the V segment lost 5 bases, leaving 7 bases of the junction unmatched. Per the germline V gene, CDR1 is MDHEN and CDR2 is SYDVKM. The CDR3 DNA sequence: TGTGCCAGCAGTGCACTAGCGGGGGGGCAGGTCGGGGAGCTGTTTTTT. Translation gives CASSALAGGQVGELFF. The full variable domain, with the rest looked up from reference TRBV28 and TRBJ2-2, is DVKVTQSSRYLVKRTGEKVFLECVQDMDHENMFWYRQDPGLGLRLIYFSYDVKMKEKGDIPEGYSVSREKKERFSLILESASTNQTSMYLCASSALAGGQVGELFFGEGSRLTVL.

This rearrangement joins TRBV7-2 to TRBJ2-5; a weak D match, TRBD1 (5 bases). CDR3 length: 15 amino acids. Germline CDR1 is SGHTA and CDR2 is FQGNSA. With 1 base removed from V and 2 bases from J, the gap between germline ends came to 11 bases. The CDR3 DNA is TGTGCCAGCAGCTTAGGGGGCGGTGATCAAGAGACCCAGTACTTC. Amino acid sequence: CASSLGGGDQETQYF.

The rearrangement joins TRBV20-1 to TRBJ2-1, with D perhaps matching TRBD2 (5 bases). Germline assignment: CDR1 DFQATT and CDR2 SNEGSKA (reference sequence). This CDR3 region has 11 residues. V lost 6 bases and J lost 9, with 12 bases in between. This CDR3 reads CSAASLREQFF. CDR3 nucleotide sequence: TGCAGTGCGGCTAGCCTCCGTGAGCAGTTCTTC.